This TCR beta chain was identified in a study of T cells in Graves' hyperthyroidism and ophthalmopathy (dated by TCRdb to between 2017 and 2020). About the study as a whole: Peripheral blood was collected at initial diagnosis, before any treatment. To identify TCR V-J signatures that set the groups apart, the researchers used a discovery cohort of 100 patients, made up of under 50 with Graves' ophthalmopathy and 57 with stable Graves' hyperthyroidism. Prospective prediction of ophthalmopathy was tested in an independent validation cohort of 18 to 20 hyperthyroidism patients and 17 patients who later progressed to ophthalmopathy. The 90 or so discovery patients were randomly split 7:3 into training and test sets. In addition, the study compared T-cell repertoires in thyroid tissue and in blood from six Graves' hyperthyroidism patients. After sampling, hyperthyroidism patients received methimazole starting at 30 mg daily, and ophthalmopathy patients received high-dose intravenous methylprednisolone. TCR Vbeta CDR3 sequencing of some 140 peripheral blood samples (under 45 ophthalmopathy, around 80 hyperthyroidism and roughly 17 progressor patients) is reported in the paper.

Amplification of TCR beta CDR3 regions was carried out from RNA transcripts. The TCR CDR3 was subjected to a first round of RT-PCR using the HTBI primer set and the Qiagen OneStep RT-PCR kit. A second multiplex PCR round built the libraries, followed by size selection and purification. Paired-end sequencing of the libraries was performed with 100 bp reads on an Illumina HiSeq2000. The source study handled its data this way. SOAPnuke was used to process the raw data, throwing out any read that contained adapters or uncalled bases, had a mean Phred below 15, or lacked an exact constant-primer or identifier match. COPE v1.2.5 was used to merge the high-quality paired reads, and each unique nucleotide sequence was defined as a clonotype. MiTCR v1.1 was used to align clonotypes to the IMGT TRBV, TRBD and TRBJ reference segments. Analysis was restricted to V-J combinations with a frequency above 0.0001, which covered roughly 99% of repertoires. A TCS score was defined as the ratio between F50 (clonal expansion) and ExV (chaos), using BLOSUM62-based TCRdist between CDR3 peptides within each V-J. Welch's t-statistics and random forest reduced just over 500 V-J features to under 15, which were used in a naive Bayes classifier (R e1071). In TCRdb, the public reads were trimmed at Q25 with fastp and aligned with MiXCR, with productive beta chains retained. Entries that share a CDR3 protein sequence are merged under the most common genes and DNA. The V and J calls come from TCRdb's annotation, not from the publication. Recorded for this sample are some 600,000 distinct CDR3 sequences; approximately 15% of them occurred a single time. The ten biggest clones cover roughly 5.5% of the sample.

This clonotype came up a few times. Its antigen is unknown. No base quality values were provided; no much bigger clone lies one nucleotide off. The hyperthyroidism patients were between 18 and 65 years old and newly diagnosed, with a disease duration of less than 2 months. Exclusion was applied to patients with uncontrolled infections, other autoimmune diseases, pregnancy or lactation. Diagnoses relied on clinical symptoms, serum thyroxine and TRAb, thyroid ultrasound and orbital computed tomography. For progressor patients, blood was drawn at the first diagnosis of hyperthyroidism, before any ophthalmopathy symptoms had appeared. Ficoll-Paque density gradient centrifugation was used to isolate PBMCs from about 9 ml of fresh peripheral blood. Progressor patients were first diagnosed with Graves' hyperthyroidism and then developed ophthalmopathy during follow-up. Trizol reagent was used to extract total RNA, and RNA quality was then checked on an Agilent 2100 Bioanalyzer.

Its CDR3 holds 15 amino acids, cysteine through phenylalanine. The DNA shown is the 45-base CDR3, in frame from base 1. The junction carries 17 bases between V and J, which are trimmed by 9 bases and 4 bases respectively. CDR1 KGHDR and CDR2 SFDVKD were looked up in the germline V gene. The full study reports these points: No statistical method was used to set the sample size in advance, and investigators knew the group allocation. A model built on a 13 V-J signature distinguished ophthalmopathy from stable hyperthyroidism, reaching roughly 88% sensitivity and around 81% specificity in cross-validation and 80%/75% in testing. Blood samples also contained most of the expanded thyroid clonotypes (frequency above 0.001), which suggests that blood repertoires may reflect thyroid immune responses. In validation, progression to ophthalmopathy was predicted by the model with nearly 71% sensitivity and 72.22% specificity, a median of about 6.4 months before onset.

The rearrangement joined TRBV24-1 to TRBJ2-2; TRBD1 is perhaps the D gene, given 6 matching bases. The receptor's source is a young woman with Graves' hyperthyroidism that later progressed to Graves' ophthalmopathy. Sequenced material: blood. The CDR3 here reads CATSGLAGVTGELFF. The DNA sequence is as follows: TGTGCCACCTCAGGCCTAGCAGGGGTCACCGGGGAGCTGTTTTTT.